Detailed here is one T cell receptor (beta chain). Its antigen is undetermined. This record comes from a study of CD8 T cells in ankylosing spondylitis. Study-level results: It was reported that disease-linked clones were significantly enriched in matched ankylosing spondylitis synovial fluid. Reactive arthritis synovial fluid and blood previously showed some of these motif variants. Made up of under 10 highly homologous variants, a TCR beta motif appeared characteristic of ankylosing spondylitis blood. Disease-linked clones were found to be CD8+ and relatively rare in peripheral blood.

Deletions cut 8 bases from V and 0 bases from J, with 11 bases between. This CDR3 contains 14 residues. As the method for making TCR beta libraries, quantitative 5'-RACE with molecular barcodes was used. TCRdb re-analysed the 5' RACE reads in MiXCR, keeping a single row per CDR3 protein. The sample yields about 480,000 distinct CDR3 sequences, 17% seen once. The TCR sequence derives from a male donor with ankylosing spondylitis. This chain links TRBV12-3 or TRBV12-4 with TRBJ2-1; D possibly corresponds to TRBD2 (7 bases). Sequenced input: blood, either unsorted or a sorted T cell fraction (not recorded which). CDR3 DNA: TGTGCCAGCCGAGGGGGGGCCTCCTACAATGAGCAGTTCTTC. Amino acid sequence: CASRGGASYNEQFF.